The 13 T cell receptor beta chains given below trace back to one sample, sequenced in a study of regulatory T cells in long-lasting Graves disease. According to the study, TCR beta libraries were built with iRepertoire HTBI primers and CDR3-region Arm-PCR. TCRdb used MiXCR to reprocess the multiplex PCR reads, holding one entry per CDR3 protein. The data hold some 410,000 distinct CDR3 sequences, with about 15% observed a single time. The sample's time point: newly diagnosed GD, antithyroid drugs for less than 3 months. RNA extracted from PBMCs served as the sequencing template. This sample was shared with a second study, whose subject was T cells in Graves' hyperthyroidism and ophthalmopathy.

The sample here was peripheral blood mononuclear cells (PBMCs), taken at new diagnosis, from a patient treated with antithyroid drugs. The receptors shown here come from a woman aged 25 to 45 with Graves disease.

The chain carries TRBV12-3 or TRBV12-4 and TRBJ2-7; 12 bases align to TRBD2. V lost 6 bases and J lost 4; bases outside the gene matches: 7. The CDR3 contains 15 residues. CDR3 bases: TGTGCCAGCAGCTTGACTAGCGGGAGTAGGTACGAGCAGTACTTC. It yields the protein CASSLTSGSRYEQYF.

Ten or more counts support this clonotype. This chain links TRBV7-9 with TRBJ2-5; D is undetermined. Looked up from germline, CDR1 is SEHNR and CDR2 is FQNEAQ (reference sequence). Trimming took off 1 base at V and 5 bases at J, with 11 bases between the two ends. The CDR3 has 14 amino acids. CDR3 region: CASSLGLGWETQYF. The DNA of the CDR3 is TGTGCCAGCAGCTTAGGCTTGGGTTGGGAGACCCAGTACTTC.

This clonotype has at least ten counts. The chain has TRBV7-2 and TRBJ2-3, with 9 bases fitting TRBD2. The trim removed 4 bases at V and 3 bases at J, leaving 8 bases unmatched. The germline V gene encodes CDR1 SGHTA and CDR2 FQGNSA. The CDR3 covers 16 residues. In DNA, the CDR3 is TGTGCCAGCAGCTCGACTAGCGGCCTCACAACAGATACGCAGTATTTT. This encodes CASSSTSGLTTDTQYF.

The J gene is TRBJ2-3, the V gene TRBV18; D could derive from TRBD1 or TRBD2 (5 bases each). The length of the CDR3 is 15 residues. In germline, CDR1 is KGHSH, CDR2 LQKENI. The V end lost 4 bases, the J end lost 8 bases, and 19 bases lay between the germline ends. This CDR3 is CASSRPSTGPITQYF. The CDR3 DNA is TGTGCCAGCTCACGCCCGTCGACGGGACCAATTACGCAGTATTTT.

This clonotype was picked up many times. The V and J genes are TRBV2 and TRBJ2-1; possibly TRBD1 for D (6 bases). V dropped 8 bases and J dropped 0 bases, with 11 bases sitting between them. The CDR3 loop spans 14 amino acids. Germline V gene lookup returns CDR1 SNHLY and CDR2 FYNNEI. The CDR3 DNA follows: TGTGCCAGCTGGACAGCGGACTCCTACAATGAGCAGTTCTTC. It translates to CASWTADSYNEQFF.

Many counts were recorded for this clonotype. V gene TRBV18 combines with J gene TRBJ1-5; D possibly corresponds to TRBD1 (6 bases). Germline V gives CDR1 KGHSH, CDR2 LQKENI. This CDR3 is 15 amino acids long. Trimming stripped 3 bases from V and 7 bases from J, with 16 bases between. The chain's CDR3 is CASSPTGQYDQPQHF. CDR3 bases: TGTGCCAGCTCACCGACCGGACAGTATGACCAGCCCCAGCATTTT. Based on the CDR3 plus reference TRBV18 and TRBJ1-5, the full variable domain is NAGVMQNPRHLVRRRGQEARLRCSPMKGHSHVYWYRQLPEEGLKFMVYLQKENIIDESGMPKERFSAEFPKEGPSILRIQQVVRGDSAAYFCASSPTGQYDQPQHFGDGTRLSIL.

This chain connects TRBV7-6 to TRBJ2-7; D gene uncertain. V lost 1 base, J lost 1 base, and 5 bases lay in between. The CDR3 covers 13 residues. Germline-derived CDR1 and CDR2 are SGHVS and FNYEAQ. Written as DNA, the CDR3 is TGTGCCAGCAGCTTAGACGTGTCCTACGAGCAGTACTTC. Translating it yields CASSLDVSYEQYF.

CDR3 sequence reads: CRPGQGNTEAFF. The CDR3 DNA sequence: TGCAGACCGGGACAGGGTAACACTGAAGCTTTCTTT. The chain uses TRBV20-1 and TRBJ1-1, with 9 bases that match TRBD1. Germline V gene sequence: CDR1 DFQATT, CDR2 SNEGSKA (reference sequence). This CDR3 is built from 12 residues.

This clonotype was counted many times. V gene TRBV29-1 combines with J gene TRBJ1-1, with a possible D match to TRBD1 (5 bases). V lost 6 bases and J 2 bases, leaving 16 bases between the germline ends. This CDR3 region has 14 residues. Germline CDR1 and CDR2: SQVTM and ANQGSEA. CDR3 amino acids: CSVARGTGNTEAFF. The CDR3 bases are TGCAGCGTCGCTCGGGGAACAGGTAACACTGAAGCTTTCTTT.

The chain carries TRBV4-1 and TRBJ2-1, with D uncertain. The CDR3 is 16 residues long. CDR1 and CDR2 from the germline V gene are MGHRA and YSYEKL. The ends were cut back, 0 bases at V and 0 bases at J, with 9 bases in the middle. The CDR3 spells CASSQEVSSSYNEQFF. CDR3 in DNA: TGCGCCAGCAGCCAAGAGGTCTCGAGCTCCTACAATGAGCAGTTCTTC.

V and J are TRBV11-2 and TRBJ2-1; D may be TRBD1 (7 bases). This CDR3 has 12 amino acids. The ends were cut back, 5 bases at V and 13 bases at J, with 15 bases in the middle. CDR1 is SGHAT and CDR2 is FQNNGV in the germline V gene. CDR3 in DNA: TGTGCCAGCAGCCAGGGGGGTACTAGTCAGTTCTTC. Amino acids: CASSQGGTSQFF.

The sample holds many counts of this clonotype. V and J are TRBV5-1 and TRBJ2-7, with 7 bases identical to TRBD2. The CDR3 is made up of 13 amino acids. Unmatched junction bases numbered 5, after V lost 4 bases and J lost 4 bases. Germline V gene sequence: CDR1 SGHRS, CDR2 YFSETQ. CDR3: CASSGGSGYEQYF. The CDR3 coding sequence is TGCGCCAGCAGCGGCGGGAGCGGTTACGAGCAGTACTTC.

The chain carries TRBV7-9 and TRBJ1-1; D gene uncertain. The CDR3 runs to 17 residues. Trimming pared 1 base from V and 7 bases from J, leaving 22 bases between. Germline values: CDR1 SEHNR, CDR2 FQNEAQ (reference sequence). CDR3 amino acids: CASSLDARSTKPLEAFF. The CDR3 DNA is TGTGCCAGCAGCTTAGATGCCAGAAGTACGAAACCCCTTGAAGCTTTCTTT.